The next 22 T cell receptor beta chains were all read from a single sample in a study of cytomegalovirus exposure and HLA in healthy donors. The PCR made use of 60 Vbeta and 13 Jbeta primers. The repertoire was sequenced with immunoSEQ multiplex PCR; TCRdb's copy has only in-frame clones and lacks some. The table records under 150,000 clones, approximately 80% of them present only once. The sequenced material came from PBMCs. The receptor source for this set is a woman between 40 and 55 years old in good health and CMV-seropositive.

CDR3 DNA sequence: TGCGCCAGCAGCATAGGACTAGTCGGCTACAATGAGCAGTTCTTC. This codes for CASSIGLVGYNEQFF. The chain joins TRBV5-1 to TRBJ2-1; 7 bases map to TRBD2. The CDR3 is 15 residues long. The ends lost 4 bases at V and 3 bases at J; junction bases unmatched: 7. Germline loops: CDR1 SGHRS, CDR2 YFSETQ. Using reference TRBV5-1 and TRBJ2-1 for the parts outside the CDR3, the full variable domain is KAGVTQTPRYLIKTRGQQVTLSCSPISGHRSVSWYQQTPGQGLQFLFEYFSETQRNKGNFPGRFSGRQFSNSRSEMNVSTLELGDSALYLCASSIGLVGYNEQFFGPGTRLTVL.

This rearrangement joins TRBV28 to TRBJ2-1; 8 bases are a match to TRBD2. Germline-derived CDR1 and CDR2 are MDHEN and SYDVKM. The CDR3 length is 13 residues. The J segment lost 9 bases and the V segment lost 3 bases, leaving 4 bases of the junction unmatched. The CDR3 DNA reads TGTGCCAGCAGTTTTTGGACTAGCCCTGAGCAGTTCTTC. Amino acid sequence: CASSFWTSPEQFF.

The CDR3 loop is CASSFGTSVSEQYF. CDR3 DNA sequence: TGTGCCAGCAGTTTTGGGACTAGCGTCAGTGAGCAGTACTTC. The rearrangement joins TRBV28 to TRBJ2-7; TRBD2 agrees at 10 bases. This CDR3 is 14 amino acids long. V shed 3 bases, J shed 7 bases, and the junction held 6 bases outside the gene matches. CDR1 is MDHEN, CDR2 SYDVKM, per germline.

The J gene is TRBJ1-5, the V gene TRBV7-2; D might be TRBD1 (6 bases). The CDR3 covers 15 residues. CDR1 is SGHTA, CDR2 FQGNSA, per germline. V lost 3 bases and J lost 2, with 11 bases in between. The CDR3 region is CASSLGAGGNQPQHF. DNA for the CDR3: TGTGCCAGCAGCTTGGGGGCGGGGGGCAATCAGCCCCAGCATTTT.

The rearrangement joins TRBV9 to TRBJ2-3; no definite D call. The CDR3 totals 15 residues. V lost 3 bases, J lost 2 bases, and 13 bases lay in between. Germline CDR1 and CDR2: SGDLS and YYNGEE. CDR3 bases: TGTGCCAGCAGCGAGCGATTCTCTTACACAGATACGCAGTATTTT. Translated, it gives CASSERFSYTDTQYF.

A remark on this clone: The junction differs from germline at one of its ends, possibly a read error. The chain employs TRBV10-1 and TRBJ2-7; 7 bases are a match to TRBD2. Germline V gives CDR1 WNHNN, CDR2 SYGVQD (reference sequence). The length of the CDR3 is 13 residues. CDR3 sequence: CARSGLETYEQYF. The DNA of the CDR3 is TGCGCCAGAAGTGGACTAGAGACCTACGAGCAGTACTTC.

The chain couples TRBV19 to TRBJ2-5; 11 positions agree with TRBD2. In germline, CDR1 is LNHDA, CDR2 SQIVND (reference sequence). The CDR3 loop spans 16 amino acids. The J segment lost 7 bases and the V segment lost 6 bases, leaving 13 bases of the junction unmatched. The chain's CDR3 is CASRDSGRASSGTQYF. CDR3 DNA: TGTGCCAGTAGAGATAGCGGGAGGGCTTCCTCCGGGACCCAGTACTTC.

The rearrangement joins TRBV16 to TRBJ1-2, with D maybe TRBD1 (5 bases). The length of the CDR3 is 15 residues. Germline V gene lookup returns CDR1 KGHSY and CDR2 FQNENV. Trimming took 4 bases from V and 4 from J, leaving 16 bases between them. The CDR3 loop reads CASSPGGAGSYGYTF. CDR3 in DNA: TGTGCCAGCAGCCCCGGCGGGGCGGGATCCTATGGCTACACCTTC.

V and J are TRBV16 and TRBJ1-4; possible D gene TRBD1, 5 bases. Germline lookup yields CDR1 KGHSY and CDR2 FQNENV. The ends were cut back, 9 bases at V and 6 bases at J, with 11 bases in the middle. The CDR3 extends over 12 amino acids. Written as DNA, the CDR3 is TGTGCCAGTATCGGGGGAGATGAAAAACTGTTTTTT. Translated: CASIGGDEKLFF.

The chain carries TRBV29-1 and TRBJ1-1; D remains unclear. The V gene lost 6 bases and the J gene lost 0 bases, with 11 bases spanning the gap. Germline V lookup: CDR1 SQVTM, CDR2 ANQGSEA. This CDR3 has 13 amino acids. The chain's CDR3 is CSVATLLNTEAFF. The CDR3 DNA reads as TGCAGCGTAGCCACCCTCCTGAACACTGAAGCTTTCTTT.

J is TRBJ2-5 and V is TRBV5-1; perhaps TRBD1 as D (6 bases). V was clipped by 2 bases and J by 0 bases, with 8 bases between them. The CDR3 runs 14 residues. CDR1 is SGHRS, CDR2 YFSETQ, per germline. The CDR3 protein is CASSFSGDQETQYF. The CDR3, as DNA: TGCGCCAGCAGCTTCTCAGGGGACCAAGAGACCCAGTACTTC.

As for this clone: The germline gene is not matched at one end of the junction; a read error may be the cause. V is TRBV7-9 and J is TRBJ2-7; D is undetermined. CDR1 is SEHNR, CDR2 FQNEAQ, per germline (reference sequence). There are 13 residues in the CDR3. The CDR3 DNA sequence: TGTTCCAGCAGCTTTGGCAGCGCCTACGAGCAGTACTTC. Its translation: CSSSFGSAYEQYF.

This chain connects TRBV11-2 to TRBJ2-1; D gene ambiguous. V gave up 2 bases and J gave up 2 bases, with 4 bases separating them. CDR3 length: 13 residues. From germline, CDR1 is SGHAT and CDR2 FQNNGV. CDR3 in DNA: TGTGCCAGCAGCTTACAGGCCTACAATGAGCAGTTCTTC. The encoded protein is CASSLQAYNEQFF.

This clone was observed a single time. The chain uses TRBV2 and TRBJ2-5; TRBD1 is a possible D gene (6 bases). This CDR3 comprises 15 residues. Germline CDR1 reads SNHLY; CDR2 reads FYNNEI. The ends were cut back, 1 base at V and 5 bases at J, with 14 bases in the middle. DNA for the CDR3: TGTGCCAGCAGTGAAGGGACAGCCCTTGTGGAGACCCAGTACTTC. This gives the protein CASSEGTALVETQYF. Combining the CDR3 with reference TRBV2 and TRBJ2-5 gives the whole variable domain EPEVTQTPSHQVTQMGQEVILRCVPISNHLYFYWYRQILGQKVEFLVSFYNNEISEKSEIFDDQFSVERPDGSNFTLKIRSTKLEDSAMYFCASSEGTALVETQYFGPGTRLLVL.

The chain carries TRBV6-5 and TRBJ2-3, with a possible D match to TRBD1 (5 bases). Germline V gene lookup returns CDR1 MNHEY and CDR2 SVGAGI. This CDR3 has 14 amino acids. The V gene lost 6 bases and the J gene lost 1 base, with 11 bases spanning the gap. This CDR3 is CASRQGMRTDTQYF. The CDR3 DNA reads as TGTGCCAGCAGGCAGGGAATGCGCACAGATACGCAGTATTTT.

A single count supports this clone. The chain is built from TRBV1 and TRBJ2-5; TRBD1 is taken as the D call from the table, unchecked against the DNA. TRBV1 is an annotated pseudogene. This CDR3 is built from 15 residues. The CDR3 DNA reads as TGCACCAGCAGCCAAGAGGGACAGGGCCAAGAGACCCAGTACTTC. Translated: CTSSQEGQGQETQYF.

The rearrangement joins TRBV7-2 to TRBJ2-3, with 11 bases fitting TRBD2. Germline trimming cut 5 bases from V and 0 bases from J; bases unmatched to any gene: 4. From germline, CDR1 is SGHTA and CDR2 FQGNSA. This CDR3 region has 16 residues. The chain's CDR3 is CASSRGLAASTDTQYF. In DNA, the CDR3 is TGTGCCAGCAGCCGGGGACTAGCGGCTAGCACAGATACGCAGTATTTT.

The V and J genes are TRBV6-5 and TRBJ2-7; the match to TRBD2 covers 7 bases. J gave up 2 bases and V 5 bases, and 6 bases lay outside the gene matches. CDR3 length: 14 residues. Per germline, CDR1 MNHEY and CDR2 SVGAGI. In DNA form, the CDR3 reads TGTGCCAGCAGTATCCGACGGGAGGCCTACGAGCAGTACTTC. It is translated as CASSIRREAYEQYF.

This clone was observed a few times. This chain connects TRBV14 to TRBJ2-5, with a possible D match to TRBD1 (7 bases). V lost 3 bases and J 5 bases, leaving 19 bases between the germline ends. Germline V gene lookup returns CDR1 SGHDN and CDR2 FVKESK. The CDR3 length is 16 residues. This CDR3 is CASSQATGLGRETQYF. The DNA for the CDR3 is TGTGCCAGCAGCCAGGCGACAGGGCTGGGGAGGGAGACCCAGTACTTC.

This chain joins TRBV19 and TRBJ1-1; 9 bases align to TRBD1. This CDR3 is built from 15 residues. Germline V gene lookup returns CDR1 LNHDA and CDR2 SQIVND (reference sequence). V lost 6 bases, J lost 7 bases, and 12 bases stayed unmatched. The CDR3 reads CASRITGTGSLEAFF. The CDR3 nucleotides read TGTGCCAGTAGGATAACCGGGACAGGGAGTCTTGAAGCTTTCTTT.

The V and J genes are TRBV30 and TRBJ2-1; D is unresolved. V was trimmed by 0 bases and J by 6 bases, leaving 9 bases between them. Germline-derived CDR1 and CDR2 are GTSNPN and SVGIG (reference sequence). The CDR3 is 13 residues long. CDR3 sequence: CAWSVQTSNEQFF. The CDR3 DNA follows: TGTGCCTGGAGTGTACAAACCTCCAATGAGCAGTTCTTC.

The CDR3 DNA sequence: TGTGCCAGCAGCCTCGGACTAGCCGGCGAGCAGTACTTC. Translated, it gives CASSLGLAGEQYF. The chain employs TRBV7-8 and TRBJ2-7; TRBD2 matches at 8 bases. The germline V gene encodes CDR1 SGHVS and CDR2 FQNEAQ. The CDR3 length is 13 residues. Trimming took 5 bases from V and 6 from J; bases not matched to a gene: 6.